This T cell receptor beta chain was identified during a study of immune evolution from preneoplasia to lung adenocarcinoma (dated by TCRdb to the early 2020s). Study-wide context: HLA loss of heterozygosity was seen in about 7.6%, 15% and 36% of AIS, MIA and ADC lesions, and in no AAH lesions. The study used immune gene expression, TCR sequencing and multiplex immunofluorescence to profile the immune contexture of lung adenocarcinoma precursors and invasive adenocarcinoma. Resected precursor lesions (AAH, AIS, MIA) and invasive adenocarcinomas were compared against paired morphologically normal lung tissue. The sample size depended on which specimens were available, not on a prior power calculation. The immune data were integrated with whole exome sequencing and methylation data obtained from the same cohort of nodules. The overall cohort was made up of more than 40 patients with pulmonary nodules who had surgical resection. The TCR sequencing data were obtained from more than 45 patients. It was reported in the study that about 100 samples were used for TCR sequencing. POLYSOLVER was used to infer class I HLA alleles from exome data, and LOHHLA was used to detect allele-specific HLA loss.

CDR1 and CDR2 were assigned from the germline V gene as SNHLY and FYNNEI. Including the terminal cysteine and phenylalanine, the CDR3 comprises 12 residues. The DNA shown is the 36-base CDR3, in frame from base 1. V and J are truncated by 4 bases and 5 bases respectively, leaving an intervening sequence of 7 bases. General findings and caveats noted by the study authors: The findings reflected association rather than direct causation, and larger cohorts with long-term follow-up and longitudinal biopsies were considered necessary. The highest T cell clonality was observed in KRAS-mutant nodules compared with EGFR-mutant or double wild-type lesions. The highest top T cell clone frequencies were observed in normal lung, and a progressive decrease in top T cell clone frequencies appeared to occur from AAH through AIS, MIA and invasive adenocarcinoma. Because all patients came from Japan and China, whether the findings apply to Western populations was uncertain. Clonality was highest in normal lung, while later-stage lesions appeared to show lower clonality but higher T cell density and diversity.

On this clone itself: Its antigen has not been determined. One base away there is no much larger clone; base qualities are not given.

Patients underwent resection in Japan or China between about 2013 and 2018. Histologic diagnosis of each case was confirmed independently by two lung cancer pathologists on H&E slides. Premalignant or tumor cells were enriched for nucleic acid extraction by macro-dissection performed after pathologic assessment. FFPE tissue was used for DNA isolation with the AllPrep DNA/RNA FFPE Kit. The immunoSEQ hsTCRbeta Kit was used to sequence TCR beta CDR3 regions from DNA. As for how the authors treated the data: The ImmunoSEQ Analyzer was used to analyse the TCR sequencing data. T cell clonality was defined as 1 minus Pielou's evenness computed on productive rearrangements. To measure T cell diversity, the inverse Simpson index was applied to productive templates. T cell density was defined as TCR beta template counts normalized to usable DNA, with usable DNA estimated by amplification and sequencing of housekeeping genes. TCR metrics were compared across histologic stages using two-sided Kruskal-Wallis tests. TCRdb provides this immuneACCESS table in a form limited to in-frame rearrangements. Some clones are lacking; in checked studies, under half of them reflect an unresolved V gene, and why the rest are absent is not known. That table gives V, J and clone size, and the DNA gave D and trimming. The sample profile shows around 40,000 clones; around 79% of them were found once. Around 4.7% of the sample lies in the top ten.

The sample comprised FFPE invasive lung adenocarcinoma tissue. The label giving this sample's cell subset or site can be read as: frankly invasive lung adenocarcinoma (ADC). In this chain, TRBV2 is recombined with TRBJ2-3; the D gene assignment is ambiguous. This TCR was sampled from a person aged 60 to 70 with lung adenocarcinoma. The CDR3 amino acid sequence is: CASSALGDTQYF. In nucleotide form, the sequence is TGTGCCAGCAGTGCCCTAGGAGATACGCAGTATTTT.